A single sample is the source of the 22 T cell receptor beta chains below, sequenced in a study of cytomegalovirus exposure and HLA in healthy donors (dated by TCRdb to 2015 to 2018). To prepare the library, the immunoSEQ multiplex PCR assay was applied. For the multiplex PCR, a mixture combining 60 forward primers for TCR Vbeta segments and 13 reverse primers for TCR Jbeta segments was used. Drawn from immuneACCESS, this table holds only the in-frame rearrangements with V and J called that TCRdb kept. Clones are partly lost; checked studies trace under half to an unresolved V gene and leave the rest unexplained. Recorded for this sample are roughly 100,000 clones; roughly 73% of them occurred a single time. Of the sample, around 2.5% is held by the ten largest clones. Sequenced: PBMCs. The receptors here all came from a man aged 35 to 55 in good health and CMV-seronegative.

The chain employs TRBV9 and TRBJ2-7, with 8 positions matching TRBD2. The CDR3 covers 14 residues. Germline assignment: CDR1 SGDLS and CDR2 YYNGEE. Losses at the gene ends were 0 bases for V and 6 bases for J; bases not matched to a gene: 5. This CDR3 is CASSVEAGGREQYF. The CDR3 nucleotides read TGTGCCAGCAGCGTAGAGGCGGGGGGACGCGAGCAGTACTTC.

The table lists this clone with a few counts. J is TRBJ1-1 and V is TRBV6-6; D gene uncertain. This CDR3 has 13 residues. Trimming removed 5 bases from V and 2 bases from J, with 9 bases in between. The germline gives CDR1 MNHNY, CDR2 SVGAGI (reference sequence). The CDR3 DNA reads as TGTGCCAGCAGTCCCGGGAGAAACACTGAAGCTTTCTTT. It is translated as CASSPGRNTEAFF.

The genes are TRBV15 and TRBJ2-3; TRBD2 aligns across 7 bases. Germline V gene data show CDR1 as LNHNV and CDR2 as YYDKDF (reference sequence). V was clipped by 1 base and J by 4 bases; unmatched bases: 5. The CDR3 loop spans 15 amino acids. The CDR3 bases are TGTGCCACCAGCAGAGGACGACGGGGGGCAGATACGCAGTATTTT. This sequence encodes CATSRGRRGADTQYF. The whole variable domain, remainder taken from reference TRBV15 and TRBJ2-3, is DAMVIQNPRYQVTQFGKPVTLSCSQTLNHNVMYWYQQKSSQAPKLLFHYYDKDFNNEADTPDNFQSRRPNTSFCFLDIRSPGLGDTAMYLCATSRGRRGADTQYFGPGTRLTVL.

This clone was counted only a few times. The CDR3 sequence: CASSSGQNSLFYEQYF. In DNA form, the CDR3 reads TGCGCCAGCAGCTCGGGACAGAACTCATTATTCTACGAGCAGTACTTC. V is TRBV5-1 and J is TRBJ2-7, with 7 bases lining up with TRBD1. CDR1 SGHRS and CDR2 YFSETQ come from the germline V gene. The V and J ends lost 3 bases and 3 bases, in that order; junction bases with no gene match: 12. There are 16 residues in the CDR3.

The chain links TRBV10-2 to TRBJ1-6, with unresolved D. This CDR3 comprises 13 residues. V was shortened by 0 bases and J by 7 bases, with 4 bases between the two germline ends. From germline, CDR1 is WSHSY and CDR2 SAAADI. The CDR3 DNA reads TGCGCCAGCAGTGAGTCCGCGAATTCACCCCTCCACTTT. Translation: CASSESANSPLHF.

J is TRBJ2-3 and V is TRBV7-2, with 14 positions matching TRBD2. Trimming cost V 3 bases and J 5 bases; bases outside gene matches: 1. The CDR3 totals 15 residues. Germline loops: CDR1 SGHTA, CDR2 FQGNSA. The CDR3 loop is CASSFGLAGGDTQYF. The DNA for the CDR3 is TGTGCCAGCAGCTTTGGACTAGCGGGGGGAGATACGCAGTATTTT.

This clone was seen more than once but under ten times. The chain uses TRBV7-6 and TRBJ2-5; 13 bases align to TRBD2. CDR1 and CDR2 (germline): SGHVS, FNYEAQ. There are 16 residues in the CDR3. After removal of 4 bases from V and 1 base from J, the junction contained 3 bases not matched to a gene. As DNA, the CDR3 is TGTGCCAGCAGCTCGGGACTAGCGGGGCCCCAAGAGACCCAGTACTTC. This gives the protein CASSSGLAGPQETQYF.

This chain joins TRBV19 and TRBJ1-2, with a tentative D call TRBD1 (6 bases). The CDR3 length is 11 residues. V was pared by 6 bases and J by 7 bases, with 9 bases between. The germline gives CDR1 LNHDA, CDR2 SQIVND (reference sequence). The CDR3 protein is CASSDRFGYTF. In nucleotides, the CDR3 is TGTGCCAGTAGCGACAGGTTTGGCTACACCTTC.

The gene calls are TRBV9 and TRBJ1-3; D uncertain. The germline V gene encodes CDR1 SGDLS and CDR2 YYNGEE. V lost 0 bases, J lost 3 bases, and 4 bases lay in between. This CDR3 is 13 amino acids long. The CDR3, as DNA: TGTGCCAGCAGCGTAGGCGGTGGAAACACCATATATTTT. It specifies CASSVGGGNTIYF.

This chain joins TRBV6-1 and TRBJ2-3, with 7 bases fitting TRBD1. CDR1 is MNHNS, CDR2 SASEGT, per germline. CDR3 length: 14 residues. V lost 6 bases and J lost 4; bases outside the gene matches: 7. The CDR3 loop is CASRLRGRSDTQYF. In DNA form, the CDR3 reads TGTGCCAGCAGGTTAAGGGGGCGATCAGATACGCAGTATTTT.

The chain uses TRBV7-2 and TRBJ2-7; 10 nucleotides agree with TRBD1. This CDR3 comprises 14 residues. CDR1 SGHTA and CDR2 FQGNSA come from the germline V gene. Trimming removed 1 base from V and 6 bases from J; junction bases left unmatched: 3. CDR3 sequence (DNA): TGTGCCAGCAGCTTAGGACAGGGGGCTCTCGAGCAGTACTTC. It is translated as CASSLGQGALEQYF. The variable domain in full, with the rest retrieved from reference TRBV7-2 and TRBJ2-7, is GAGVSQSPSNKVTEKGKDVELRCDPISGHTALYWYRQSLGQGLEFLIYFQGNSAPDKSGLPSDRFSAERTGGSVSTLTIQRTQQEDSAVYLCASSLGQGALEQYFGPGTRLTVT.

The rearrangement joins TRBV11-2 to TRBJ1-2, with D possibly matching TRBD1 (6 bases). Between the trimmed V and J ends, which lost 7 bases and 0 bases, there was a span of 21 bases. This CDR3 region has 17 residues. Germline V CDR1 and CDR2: SGHAT, FQNNGV. Here the CDR3 DNA reads TGTGCCAGCACACGTGGGCAGGGGAATTGGGCTAACTATGGCTACACCTTC. Translation: CASTRGQGNWANYGYTF.

J is TRBJ2-3 and V is TRBV10-3; D perhaps matches TRBD1 (6 bases). V was cut by 6 bases and J by 0 bases, with 13 bases left in between. CDR1 and CDR2 from the germline V gene are ENHRY and SYGVKD. The CDR3 has 15 amino acids. The CDR3, as DNA: TGTGCCATCAGCAGAGGGGGAGTAAGCACAGATACGCAGTATTTT. Translation: CAISRGGVSTDTQYF.

This clone was seen a few times. V and J are TRBV29-1 and TRBJ1-2; tentative D call: TRBD1 (6 bases). Trimming stripped 7 bases from V and 6 bases from J, with 18 bases between. In germline, CDR1 is SQVTM, CDR2 ANQGSEA. The CDR3 extends over 13 amino acids. The CDR3 protein is CSAVRDIDHGYTF. The CDR3 bases are TGCAGCGCCGTGAGGGACATCGACCATGGCTACACCTTC. The whole variable domain, filled in from reference TRBV29-1 and TRBJ1-2, reads SAVISQKPSRDICQRGTSLTIQCQVDSQVTMMFWYRQQPGQSLTLIATANQGSEATYESGFVIDKFPISRPNLTFSTLTVSNMSPEDSSIYLCSAVRDIDHGYTFGSGTRLTVV.

This sequence joins TRBV2 and TRBJ2-3, with D maybe TRBD2 (5 bases). Trimming removed 6 bases at V and 2 bases at J, with 15 bases between. From germline, CDR1 is SNHLY and CDR2 FYNNEI. The CDR3 length is 15 residues. CDR3 sequence: CASRQGSGYTDTQYF. CDR3 nucleotides: TGTGCCAGCAGACAAGGCAGCGGATACACAGATACGCAGTATTTT.

J is TRBJ2-1 and V is TRBV4-1; 10 bases are a match to TRBD2. Per the germline V gene, CDR1 is MGHRA and CDR2 is YSYEKL. This CDR3 spans 15 amino acids. With V trimmed by 4 bases and J by 10 bases, 10 bases remained unmatched. As DNA, the CDR3 is TGCGCCAGCAGCCTTAGCGGGGGGACCAAAAGGGAGCAGTTCTTC. Its translation: CASSLSGGTKREQFF.

V usage is TRBV2 and J usage is TRBJ1-3, with D possibly being TRBD1 (6 bases). The V gene's germline CDR1 is SNHLY and CDR2 FYNNEI. This CDR3 comprises 15 residues. Trimming took 6 bases from V and 4 from J, leaving 16 bases between them. The CDR3 region is CASRRPTGTGNTIYF. The CDR3 region has the DNA TGTGCCAGCAGGCGACCTACAGGGACAGGAAACACCATATATTTT. The full variable domain, in which reference TRBV2 and TRBJ1-3 provide the parts outside the CDR3, is EPEVTQTPSHQVTQMGQEVILRCVPISNHLYFYWYRQILGQKVEFLVSFYNNEISEKSEIFDDQFSVERPDGSNFTLKIRSTKLEDSAMYFCASRRPTGTGNTIYFGEGSWLTVV.

J is TRBJ2-3 and V is TRBV4-1; 10 bases agree with TRBD1. Germline V lookup: CDR1 MGHRA, CDR2 YSYEKL. CDR3 length: 17 residues. J was trimmed by 0 bases and V by 4 bases; bases with no gene match: 7. The CDR3 reads CASSLRDRGFSTDTQYF. CDR3 sequence (DNA): TGCGCCAGCAGCCTACGGGACAGGGGATTTAGCACAGATACGCAGTATTTT.

This chain links TRBV27 with TRBJ2-5, with 8 bases aligning to TRBD2. Unmatched junction bases numbered 1, after V lost 3 bases and J lost 4 bases. Germline V lookup: CDR1 MNHEY, CDR2 SMNVEV (reference sequence). The CDR3 has 13 amino acids. For the CDR3, the DNA is TGTGCCAGCAGTTTGCTAGCGGGAGAGACCCAGTACTTC. Translated: CASSLLAGETQYF.

This clone was counted between two and nine times. The rearrangement links TRBV19 to TRBJ2-4; 11 nucleotides match TRBD1. The ends lost 6 bases at V and 8 bases at J; junction bases unmatched: 6. The length of the CDR3 is 14 residues. Germline V gives CDR1 LNHDA, CDR2 SQIVND (reference sequence). The chain's CDR3 is CASRKDRGLDIQYF. As DNA, the CDR3 is TGTGCCAGTAGGAAGGACAGGGGGCTTGACATTCAGTACTTC.

The chain employs TRBV19 and TRBJ2-5; perhaps TRBD1 as D (6 bases). The CDR3 sequence is 13 residues long. V was pared by 3 bases and J by 1 base, with 6 bases between. The germline V gene encodes CDR1 LNHDA and CDR2 SQIVND (reference sequence). CDR3 residues: CASSMTGQETQYF. DNA for the CDR3: TGTGCCAGTAGTATGACAGGCCAAGAGACCCAGTACTTC.

The V call is TRBV9, the J call TRBJ1-1; D is possibly TRBD1 (6 bases). The CDR3 consists of 15 residues. Germline loops: CDR1 SGDLS, CDR2 YYNGEE. V lost 2 bases to trimming and J lost 2 bases, with 13 bases between them. The CDR3 DNA follows: TGTGCCAGCAGCGTCACACCGGACAGTAACACTGAAGCTTTCTTT. Protein: CASSVTPDSNTEAFF.